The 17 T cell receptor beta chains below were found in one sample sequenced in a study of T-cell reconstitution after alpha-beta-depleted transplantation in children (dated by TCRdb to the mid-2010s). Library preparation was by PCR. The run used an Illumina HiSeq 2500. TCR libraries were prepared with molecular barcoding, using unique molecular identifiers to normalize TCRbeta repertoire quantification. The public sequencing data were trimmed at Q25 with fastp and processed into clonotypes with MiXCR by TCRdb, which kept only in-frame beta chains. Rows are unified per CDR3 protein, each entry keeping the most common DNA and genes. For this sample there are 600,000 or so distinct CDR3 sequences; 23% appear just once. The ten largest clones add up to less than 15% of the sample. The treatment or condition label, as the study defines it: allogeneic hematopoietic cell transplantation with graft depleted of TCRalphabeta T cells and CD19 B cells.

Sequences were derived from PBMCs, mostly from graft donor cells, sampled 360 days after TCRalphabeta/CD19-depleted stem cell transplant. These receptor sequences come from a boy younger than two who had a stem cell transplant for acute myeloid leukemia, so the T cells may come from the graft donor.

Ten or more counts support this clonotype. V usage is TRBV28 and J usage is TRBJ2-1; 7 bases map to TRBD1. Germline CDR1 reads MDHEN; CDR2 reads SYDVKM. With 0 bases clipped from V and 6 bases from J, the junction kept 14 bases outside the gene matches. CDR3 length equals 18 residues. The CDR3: CASSLWFGGQVIGNEQFF. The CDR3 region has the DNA TGTGCCAGCAGTTTATGGTTCGGCGGACAGGTGATAGGCAATGAGCAGTTCTTC.

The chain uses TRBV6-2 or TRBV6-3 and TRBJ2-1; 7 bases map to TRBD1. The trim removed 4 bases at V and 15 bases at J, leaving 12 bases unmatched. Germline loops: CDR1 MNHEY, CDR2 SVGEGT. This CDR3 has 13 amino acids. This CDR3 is CASSLTTGVRWFF. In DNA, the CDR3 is TGTGCCAGCAGTTTAACCACAGGGGTACGTTGGTTCTTC.

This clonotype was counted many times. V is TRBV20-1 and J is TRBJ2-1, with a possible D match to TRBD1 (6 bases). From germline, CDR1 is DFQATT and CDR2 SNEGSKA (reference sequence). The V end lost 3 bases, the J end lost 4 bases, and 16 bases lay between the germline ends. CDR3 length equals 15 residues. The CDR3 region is CSASLGTQIYNEQFF. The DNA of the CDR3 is TGCAGTGCTAGCCTTGGGACACAAATTTACAATGAGCAGTTCTTC.

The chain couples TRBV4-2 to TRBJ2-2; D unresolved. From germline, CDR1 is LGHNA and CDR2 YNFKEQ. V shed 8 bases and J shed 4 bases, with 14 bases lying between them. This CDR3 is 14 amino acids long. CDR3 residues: CASGPPLRTGELFF. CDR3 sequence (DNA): TGTGCCAGCGGCCCCCCGCTCCGCACCGGGGAGCTGTTTTTT.

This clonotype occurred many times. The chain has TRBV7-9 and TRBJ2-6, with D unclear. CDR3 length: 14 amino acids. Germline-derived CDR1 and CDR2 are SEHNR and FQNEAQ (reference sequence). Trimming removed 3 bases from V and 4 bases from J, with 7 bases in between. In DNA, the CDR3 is TGTGCCAGCAGCTTCCCCACGGGGGCCAACGTCCTGACTTTC. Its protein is CASSFPTGANVLTF.

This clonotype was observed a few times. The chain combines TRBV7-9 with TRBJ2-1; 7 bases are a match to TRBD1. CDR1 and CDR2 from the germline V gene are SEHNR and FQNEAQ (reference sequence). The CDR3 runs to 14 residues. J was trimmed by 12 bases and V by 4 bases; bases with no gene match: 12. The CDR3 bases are TGTGCCAGCAGCTCGTCAGGGGGTAGAGGGACGCAGTTCTTC. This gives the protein CASSSSGGRGTQFF.

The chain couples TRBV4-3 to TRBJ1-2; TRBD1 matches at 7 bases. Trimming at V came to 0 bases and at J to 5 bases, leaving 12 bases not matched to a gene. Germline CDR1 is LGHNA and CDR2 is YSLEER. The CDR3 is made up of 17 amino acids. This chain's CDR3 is CASSQDTPGQLLYGYTF. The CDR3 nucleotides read TGCGCCAGCAGCCAAGACACTCCGGGACAGCTTCTTTATGGCTACACCTTC.

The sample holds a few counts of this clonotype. The CDR3: CASKGQLYEQYF. CDR3 DNA: TGTGCCAGCAAAGGACAGCTCTACGAGCAGTACTTC. The chain uses TRBV6-6 and TRBJ2-7; tentatively, D is TRBD1 (6 bases). V dropped 7 bases and J dropped 3 bases, with 10 bases sitting between them. The CDR3 extends over 12 amino acids. Germline V gene lookup returns CDR1 MNHNY and CDR2 SVGAGI (reference sequence).

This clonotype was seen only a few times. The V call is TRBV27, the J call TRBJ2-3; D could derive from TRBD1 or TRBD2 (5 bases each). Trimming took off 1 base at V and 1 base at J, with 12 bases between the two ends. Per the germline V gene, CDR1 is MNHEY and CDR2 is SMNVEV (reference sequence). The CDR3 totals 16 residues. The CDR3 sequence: CASSLLGAGGTDTQYF. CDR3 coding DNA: TGTGCCAGCAGTTTATTAGGGGCCGGGGGCACAGATACGCAGTATTTT.

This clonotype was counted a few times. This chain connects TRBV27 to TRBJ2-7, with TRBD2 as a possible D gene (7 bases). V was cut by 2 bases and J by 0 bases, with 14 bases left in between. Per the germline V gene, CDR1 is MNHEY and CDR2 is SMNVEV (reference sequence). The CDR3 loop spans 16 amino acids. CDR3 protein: CASSLKGGLTSYEQYF. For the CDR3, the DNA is TGTGCCAGCAGTTTAAAGGGGGGGCTAACCTCCTACGAGCAGTACTTC.

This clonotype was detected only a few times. The CDR3 protein is CSASKQGQIYGYTF. DNA for the CDR3: TGCAGTGCTAGCAAACAGGGACAAATCTATGGCTACACCTTC. The chain has TRBV20-1 and TRBJ1-2; D is perhaps TRBD1 (6 bases). This CDR3 has 14 amino acids. V was trimmed by 3 bases and J by 4 bases, leaving 15 bases between them. Per germline, CDR1 DFQATT and CDR2 SNEGSKA (reference sequence).

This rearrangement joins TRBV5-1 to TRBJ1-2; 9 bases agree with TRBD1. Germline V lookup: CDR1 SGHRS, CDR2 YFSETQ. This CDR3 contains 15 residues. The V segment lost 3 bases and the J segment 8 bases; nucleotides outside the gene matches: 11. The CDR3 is CASSSRTGAVGGYTF. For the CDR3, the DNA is TGCGCCAGCAGCTCTCGGACAGGGGCCGTGGGAGGCTACACCTTC.

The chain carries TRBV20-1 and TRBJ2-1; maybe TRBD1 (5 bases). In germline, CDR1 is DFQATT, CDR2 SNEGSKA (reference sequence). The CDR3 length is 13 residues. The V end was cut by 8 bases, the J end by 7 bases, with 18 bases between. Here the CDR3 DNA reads TGCAGTTGGCCTGTGGGGCCTTTGAATGAGCAGTTCTTC. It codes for CSWPVGPLNEQFF.

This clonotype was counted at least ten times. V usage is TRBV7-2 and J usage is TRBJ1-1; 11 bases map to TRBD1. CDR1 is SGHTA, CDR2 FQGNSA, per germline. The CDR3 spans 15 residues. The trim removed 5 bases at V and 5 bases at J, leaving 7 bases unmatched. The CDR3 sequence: CASSRGQGARTEAFF. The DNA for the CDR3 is TGTGCCAGCAGCCGCGGACAGGGGGCGCGGACTGAAGCTTTCTTT.

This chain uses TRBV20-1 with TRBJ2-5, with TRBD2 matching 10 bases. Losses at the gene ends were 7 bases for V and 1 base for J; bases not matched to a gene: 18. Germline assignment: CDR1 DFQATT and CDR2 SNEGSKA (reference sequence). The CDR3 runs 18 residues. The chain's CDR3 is CSGPASGGPLRTQETQYF. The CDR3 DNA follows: TGCAGTGGCCCGGCTAGCGGGGGACCGTTGAGGACCCAAGAGACCCAGTACTTC.

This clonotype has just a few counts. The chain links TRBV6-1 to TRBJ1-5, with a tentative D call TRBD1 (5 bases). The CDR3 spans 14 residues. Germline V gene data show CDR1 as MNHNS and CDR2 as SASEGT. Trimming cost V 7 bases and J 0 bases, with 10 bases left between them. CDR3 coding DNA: TGTGCCAGCATGCGGGGGGTTAGCAATCAGCCCCAGCATTTT. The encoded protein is CASMRGVSNQPQHF.

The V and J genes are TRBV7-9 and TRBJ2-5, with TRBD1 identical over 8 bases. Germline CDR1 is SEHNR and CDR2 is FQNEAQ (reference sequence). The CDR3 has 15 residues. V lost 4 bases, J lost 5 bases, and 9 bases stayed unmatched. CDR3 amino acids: CASSSYSTGVETQYF. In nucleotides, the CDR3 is TGTGCCAGCAGCTCATACTCGACAGGGGTGGAGACCCAGTACTTC.